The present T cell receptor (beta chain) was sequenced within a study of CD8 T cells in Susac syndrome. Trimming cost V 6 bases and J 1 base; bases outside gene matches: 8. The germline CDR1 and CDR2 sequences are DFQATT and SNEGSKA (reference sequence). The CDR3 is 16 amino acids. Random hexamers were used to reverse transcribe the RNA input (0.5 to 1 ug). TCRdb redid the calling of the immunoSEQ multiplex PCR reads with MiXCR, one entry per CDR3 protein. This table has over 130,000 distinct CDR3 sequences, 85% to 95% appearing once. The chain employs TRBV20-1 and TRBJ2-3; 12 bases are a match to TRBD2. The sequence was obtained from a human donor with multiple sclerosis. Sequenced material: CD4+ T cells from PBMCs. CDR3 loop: CSATSGGNYRTDTQYF. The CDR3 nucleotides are TGCAGTGCAACTAGCGGGGGGAACTATCGCACAGATACGCAGTATTTT.